This passage covers 18 T cell receptor beta chains from one sample sequenced in a study of response to subunit inactivated influenza vaccine. TCRdb reanalysed the RT-PCR reads using MiXCR and keeps one entry per CDR3 protein. Here the sample spans about 480,000 distinct CDR3 sequences, approximately 10% being singletons. Sequenced material: PBMCs from blood, taken more than 35 days after vaccination. The receptor set was obtained from a man aged 50-60 years who received an inactivated influenza vaccine.

This chain connects TRBV5-5 to TRBJ2-2; 8 bases agree with TRBD2. The V gene end was trimmed by 0 bases and the J gene end by 5 bases; junction bases not matched to a gene: 12. The CDR3 contains 18 residues. In germline, CDR1 is SGHKS, CDR2 YYEKEE (reference sequence). In DNA form, the CDR3 reads TGTGCCAGCAGCTTGGTCTGGGGAGCGGGAGCGGGTACCGGGGAGCTGTTTTTT. It specifies CASSLVWGAGAGTGELFF.

This clonotype was recorded at least ten times. CDR3 in DNA: TGTGCCACCAGCAGAGACCGATCCTACGAGCAGTACTTC. It translates to CATSRDRSYEQYF. This chain joins TRBV15 and TRBJ2-7; D is ambiguous. The V end was cut by 0 bases, the J end by 1 base, with 4 bases between. The CDR3 sequence is 13 residues long. The V gene's germline CDR1 is LNHNV and CDR2 YYDKDF (reference sequence).

This clonotype has a count of ten or more. This sequence joins TRBV7-2 and TRBJ2-2, with D maybe TRBD1 (6 bases). Germline CDR1 SGHTA, CDR2 FQGNSA. The CDR3 loop spans 17 amino acids. The germline V and J ends were trimmed by 2 bases and 1 base, with 14 bases remaining between them. The CDR3 coding sequence is TGTGCCAGCAGCTTATACCCGGGGACACTGAACACCGGGGAGCTGTTTTTT. It codes for CASSLYPGTLNTGELFF.

This clonotype was seen repeatedly, ten times or more. The V and J genes are TRBV5-1 and TRBJ2-1; TRBD2 aligns across 8 bases. With 4 bases clipped from V and 7 bases from J, the junction kept 7 bases outside the gene matches. The germline CDR1 and CDR2 sequences are SGHRS and YFSETQ. The length of the CDR3 is 14 residues. As DNA, the CDR3 is TGCGCCAGCAGCCAAAGCGGGAGTCGGAATGAGCAGTTCTTC. This translates into CASSQSGSRNEQFF.

The V call is TRBV25-1, the J call TRBJ2-7; a weak D match, TRBD2 (7 bases). V lost 6 bases, J lost 3 bases, and 18 bases lay in between. Germline lookup yields CDR1 MGHDK and CDR2 SYGVNS. This CDR3 contains 15 residues. This CDR3 is CASRSKGEGFYEQYF. CDR3 DNA sequence: TGTGCCAGCAGGAGTAAGGGGGAGGGTTTCTACGAGCAGTACTTC.

This clonotype was observed at least ten times. J is TRBJ2-2 and V is TRBV12-3 or TRBV12-4; 8 nucleotides line up with TRBD2. V shed 3 bases, J shed 6 bases, and the junction held 9 bases outside the gene matches. The CDR3 loop spans 16 amino acids. CDR3 region: CASSFRVGGVAGELFF. CDR3 nucleotide sequence: TGTGCCAGCAGTTTCCGGGTCGGGGGGGTCGCCGGGGAGCTGTTTTTT.

This clonotype was detected only a few times. This chain links TRBV5-1 with TRBJ1-1; 9 nucleotides line up with TRBD1. The V segment lost 4 bases and the J segment 1 base; nucleotides outside the gene matches: 8. The length of the CDR3 is 16 residues. Germline CDR1 reads SGHRS; CDR2 reads YFSETQ. The CDR3 bases are TGCGCCAGCAGCCTCTCCGGGACAGGGTCGAACACTGAAGCTTTCTTT. Its translation is CASSLSGTGSNTEAFF.

The chain recombines TRBV20-1 with TRBJ2-4; D gene uncertain. CDR1 is DFQATT and CDR2 is SNEGSKA in the germline V gene (reference sequence). With 4 bases removed from V and 8 bases from J, the gap between germline ends came to 12 bases. The CDR3 is 12 amino acids. The CDR3 reads CSAILFSDIQYF. The CDR3 DNA reads as TGCAGTGCTATTTTATTTTCCGACATTCAGTACTTC.

This clonotype was seen a handful of times. The chain joins TRBV5-1 to TRBJ1-2; 8 bases map to TRBD1. CDR3 length: 15 amino acids. In germline, CDR1 is SGHRS, CDR2 YFSETQ. Unmatched junction bases numbered 5, after V lost 0 bases and J lost 4 bases. CDR3 loop: CASSLDPGTGYGYTF. CDR3 nucleotides: TGCGCCAGCAGCTTGGACCCGGGGACAGGCTATGGCTACACCTTC.

This chain joins TRBV7-2 and TRBJ1-2, with D uncertain. Germline V gene data show CDR1 as SGHTA and CDR2 as FQGNSA. Trimming stripped 5 bases from V and 7 bases from J, with 17 bases between. The CDR3 is made up of 14 amino acids. The CDR3 DNA reads as TGTGCCAGCAGCCACCCCCGAAGGTTCCTTGGCTACACCTTC. It codes for CASSHPRRFLGYTF.

The rearrangement links TRBV20-1 to TRBJ2-7, with D possibly being TRBD1 (6 bases). V shed 1 base and J shed 2 bases, with 12 bases lying between them. Looked up from germline, CDR1 is DFQATT and CDR2 is SNEGSKA (reference sequence). The CDR3 covers 14 residues. CDR3 sequence: CSARAWTATYEQYF. CDR3 sequence (DNA): TGCAGTGCTAGAGCATGGACAGCTACCTACGAGCAGTACTTC.

This clonotype was recorded a few times. The rearrangement links TRBV7-2 to TRBJ2-1, with 12 bases fitting TRBD2. Germline values: CDR1 SGHTA, CDR2 FQGNSA. The CDR3 covers 15 residues. V trimming: 3 bases; J trimming: 7 bases; junction bases outside the gene matches: 4. In nucleotides, the CDR3 is TGTGCCAGCAGCTTGGTAACTAGCGGGGGGAATGAGCAGTTCTTC. Translation: CASSLVTSGGNEQFF.

The chain is built from TRBV5-1 and TRBJ2-3, with 10 positions matching TRBD1. The ends lost 2 bases at V and 5 bases at J; junction bases unmatched: 5. The CDR3 length is 15 residues. Germline-derived CDR1 and CDR2 are SGHRS and YFSETQ. The CDR3 here is CASSLDRGRGDTQYF. The CDR3 DNA reads TGCGCCAGCAGCTTAGACAGGGGGCGCGGAGATACGCAGTATTTT.

This clonotype was detected many times. The rearrangement joins TRBV5-1 to TRBJ1-2, with no clear D. CDR3 size: 13 residues. With 0 bases removed from V and 8 bases from J, the gap between germline ends came to 11 bases. Germline V gene data show CDR1 as SGHRS and CDR2 as YFSETQ. CDR3 DNA: TGCGCCAGCAGCTTGGGAGGCTCCGAGGGCTACACCTTC. Amino acids: CASSLGGSEGYTF.

This clonotype was picked up a small number of times. This chain uses TRBV30 with TRBJ1-5; D is perhaps TRBD1 (5 bases). CDR1 is GTSNPN, CDR2 SVGIG, per germline (reference sequence). V lost 2 bases and J lost 2, with 19 bases in between. The CDR3 runs to 17 residues. The CDR3 DNA reads TGTGCCTGGAGTCCAACTTGGGGGGTGGTAGGCAATCAGCCCCAGCATTTT. It yields the protein CAWSPTWGVVGNQPQHF.

There are a few counts of this clonotype. The CDR3 region is CASSEAGRWQPQHF. CDR3 DNA: TGTGCCAGCAGTGAGGCGGGACGGTGGCAGCCCCAGCATTTT. V is TRBV6-1 and J is TRBJ1-5, with D perhaps matching TRBD1 (5 bases). Trimming took 3 bases from V and 7 from J, leaving 13 bases between them. CDR3 size: 14 residues. Germline V gene lookup returns CDR1 MNHNS and CDR2 SASEGT.

The genes are TRBV10-2 and TRBJ2-5; a possible D gene is TRBD2 (6 bases). The CDR3 length is 13 residues. Per the germline V gene, CDR1 is WSHSY and CDR2 is SAAADI. The germline V and J ends were trimmed by 3 bases and 9 bases, with 14 bases remaining between them. The CDR3 loop reads CASSEGNWGAQYF. In nucleotides, the CDR3 is TGCGCCAGCAGTGAAGGGAATTGGGGGGCCCAGTACTTC.

This clonotype was counted at least ten times. The rearrangement joins TRBV12-3 or TRBV12-4 to TRBJ2-1, with D unclear. The CDR3 has 13 residues. Trimming shortened V by 6 bases and J by 8 bases, and 14 bases separated the two germline ends. The CDR3 protein is CASRRSRLDEQFF. As DNA, the CDR3 is TGTGCCAGCAGACGCTCGAGGTTAGATGAGCAGTTCTTC.